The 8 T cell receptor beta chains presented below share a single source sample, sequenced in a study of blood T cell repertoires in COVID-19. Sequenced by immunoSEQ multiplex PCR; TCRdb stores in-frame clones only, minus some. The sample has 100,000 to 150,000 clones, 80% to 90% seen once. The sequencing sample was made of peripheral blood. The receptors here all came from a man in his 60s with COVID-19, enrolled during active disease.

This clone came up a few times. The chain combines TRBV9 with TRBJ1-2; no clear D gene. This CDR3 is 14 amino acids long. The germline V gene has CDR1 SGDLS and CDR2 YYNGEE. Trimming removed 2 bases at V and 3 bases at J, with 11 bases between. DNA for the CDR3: TGTGCCAGCAGCGTCTCCGGGATTGACTATGGCTACACCTTC. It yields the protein CASSVSGIDYGYTF.

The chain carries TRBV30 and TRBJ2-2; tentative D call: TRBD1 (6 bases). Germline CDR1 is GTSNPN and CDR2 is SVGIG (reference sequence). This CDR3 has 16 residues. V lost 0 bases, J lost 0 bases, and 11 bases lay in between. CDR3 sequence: CAWSVLAGANTGELFF. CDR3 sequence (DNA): TGTGCCTGGAGTGTATTGGCAGGGGCGAACACCGGGGAGCTGTTTTTT.

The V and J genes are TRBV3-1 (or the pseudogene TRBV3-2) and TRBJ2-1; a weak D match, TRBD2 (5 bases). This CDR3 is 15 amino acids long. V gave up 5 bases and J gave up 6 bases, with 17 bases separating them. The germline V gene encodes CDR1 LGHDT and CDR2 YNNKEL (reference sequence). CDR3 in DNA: TGTGCCAGCAGCTCCACTAGGAGGAATATCAATGAGCAGTTCTTC. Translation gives CASSSTRRNINEQFF.

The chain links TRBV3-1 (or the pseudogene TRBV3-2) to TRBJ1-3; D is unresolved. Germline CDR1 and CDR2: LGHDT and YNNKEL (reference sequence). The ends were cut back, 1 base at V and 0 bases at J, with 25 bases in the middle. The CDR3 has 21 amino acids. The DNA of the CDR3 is TGTGCCAGCAGCCAAGTAAGCGGTGGCAGATTCAACAAACGCTCTGGAAACACCATATATTTT. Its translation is CASSQVSGGRFNKRSGNTIYF.

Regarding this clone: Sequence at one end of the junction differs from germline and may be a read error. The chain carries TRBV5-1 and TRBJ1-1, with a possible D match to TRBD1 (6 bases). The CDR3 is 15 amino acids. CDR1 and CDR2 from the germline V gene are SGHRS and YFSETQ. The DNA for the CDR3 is TGCGCTAGCAGCTTGGGGCAGGGGCTGAACACTGAAGCTTTCTTT. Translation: CASSLGQGLNTEAFF.

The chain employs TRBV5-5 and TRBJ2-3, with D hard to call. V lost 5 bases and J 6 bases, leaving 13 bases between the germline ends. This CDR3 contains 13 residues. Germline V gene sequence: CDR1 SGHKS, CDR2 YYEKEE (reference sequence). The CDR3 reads CASRPRSVDTQYF. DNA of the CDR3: TGTGCCAGCAGACCCCGGTCGGTTGATACGCAGTATTTT.

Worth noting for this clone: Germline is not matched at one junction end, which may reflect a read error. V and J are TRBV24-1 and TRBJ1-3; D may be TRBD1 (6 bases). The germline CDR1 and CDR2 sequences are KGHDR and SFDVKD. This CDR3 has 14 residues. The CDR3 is CATTGGARGNTIYF. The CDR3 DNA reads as TGTGCTACCACGGGGGGGGCGCGCGGAAACACCATATATTTT.

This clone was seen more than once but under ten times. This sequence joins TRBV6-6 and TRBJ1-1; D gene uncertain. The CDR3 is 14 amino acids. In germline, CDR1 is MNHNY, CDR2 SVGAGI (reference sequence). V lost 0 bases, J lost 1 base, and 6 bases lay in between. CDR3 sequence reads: CASSYSGRNTEAFF. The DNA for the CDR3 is TGTGCCAGCAGTTACTCTGGGAGGAACACTGAAGCTTTCTTT.